The rows below give T cell receptor beta chains drawn from one sample of a study of vaccination and CD4 T cells after COVID-19. TCRdb itself ran the PCR reads through MiXCR, one entry per CDR3 protein. The sample lists approximately 21,000 distinct CDR3 sequences; roughly 50% were seen once. These TCRs are of unknown antigen specificity. Sequencing was performed on CD4+ T cells from blood, cultured in vitro. Every receptor here comes from a human donor who had recovered from COVID-19. CDR3s include the opening cysteine and the closing phenylalanine or tryptophan. The D gene is left open where the match is weak. Some rows mark clone size as missing; the rest say once, few, many or name a class of expanded clone.

j_gene: TRBJ1-3; d_gene: .; abundance: .; v_gene: TRBV20-1; CDR3aa: CSARITQGTGNTIYF; CDR3nt: TGCAGTGCCCGCATAACTCAGGGGACTGGAAACACCATATATTTT
j_gene: TRBJ2-2; d_gene: .; abundance: .; v_gene: TRBV27; CDR3aa: CASSLRPLGTGELFF; CDR3nt: TGTGCCAGCAGTTTACGCCCTCTAGGAACCGGGGAGCTGTTTTTT
j_gene: TRBJ2-7; d_gene: TRBD2; abundance: .; v_gene: TRBV19; CDR3aa: CASSMGRTSGSYEQYF; CDR3nt: TGTGCCAGTAGTATGGGTCGGACTAGCGGGAGCTACGAGCAGTACTTC
j_gene: TRBJ1-2; d_gene: .; abundance: .; v_gene: TRBV7-2; CDR3aa: CASSLGAAFGGYTF; CDR3nt: TGTGCCAGCAGCTTAGGTGCGGCCTTTGGAGGCTACACCTTT
j_gene: TRBJ2-3; d_gene: .; abundance: few; v_gene: TRBV20-1; CDR3aa: CSARAASEPSTDTQYF; CDR3nt: TGCAGTGCTAGAGCTGCTAGCGAACCCTCCACAGATACGCAGTATTTT
j_gene: TRBJ1-1; d_gene: .; abundance: few; v_gene: TRBV19; CDR3aa: CASSTRGSNTEAFF; CDR3nt: TGTGCCAGTAGTACAAGGGGGAGCAATACTGAAGCTTTCTTT
j_gene: TRBJ1-5; d_gene: .; abundance: .; v_gene: TRBV12-3/TRBV12-4; CDR3aa: CASSLRQGGNQPQHF; CDR3nt: TGTGCCAGCAGCCTACGCCAGGGCGGAAACCAGCCCCAGCATTTT
j_gene: TRBJ1-1; d_gene: TRBD1; abundance: .; v_gene: TRBV20-1; CDR3aa: CSLSGGLTEAFF; CDR3nt: TGCAGCCTTTCAGGGGGTCTAACTGAAGCTTTCTTT
j_gene: TRBJ1-6; d_gene: .; abundance: .; v_gene: TRBV30; CDR3aa: CAWSVLQLSNSPLHF; CDR3nt: TGTGCCTGGAGTGTACTCCAGTTAAGTAATTCACCCCTCCACTTT
j_gene: TRBJ2-5; d_gene: TRBD2; abundance: .; v_gene: TRBV10-3; CDR3aa: CATRTSGRGGETQYF; CDR3nt: TGTGCCACCCGGACTAGCGGGAGAGGAGGTGAGACCCAGTACTTC
j_gene: TRBJ2-7; d_gene: .; abundance: .; v_gene: TRBV20-1; CDR3aa: CSARAVSSGPPLGQYF; CDR3nt: TGCAGTGCTAGAGCCGTGTCTTCGGGACCGCCACTGGGGCAGTACTTC
j_gene: TRBJ1-5; d_gene: .; abundance: .; v_gene: TRBV30; CDR3aa: CAWSRGYSNQPQHF; CDR3nt: TGTGCCTGGAGTAGGGGTTATAGCAATCAGCCCCAGCATTTT
j_gene: TRBJ2-7; d_gene: TRBD1; abundance: .; v_gene: TRBV19; CDR3aa: CASSRDREAYEQYF; CDR3nt: TGTGCCAGTAGTCGGGACAGGGAGGCCTACGAGCAGTACTTC
j_gene: TRBJ2-7; d_gene: .; abundance: .; v_gene: TRBV20-1; CDR3aa: CSARMGRKNSYEQYF; CDR3nt: TGCAGTGCTAGAATGGGCCGGAAAAACTCCTACGAGCAGTACTTC
j_gene: TRBJ2-3; d_gene: .; abundance: .; v_gene: TRBV21-1; CDR3aa: CASSQRGSREKQIDTQYF; CDR3nt: TGTGCCAGCAGCCAAAGGGGGTCCCGGGAGAAGCAGATAGATACGCAGTATTTT
j_gene: TRBJ1-2; d_gene: .; abundance: .; v_gene: TRBV27; CDR3aa: CASSFSGLGGYTF; CDR3nt: TGTGCCAGCAGTTTTTCGGGGTTGGGTGGCTACACCTTC
j_gene: TRBJ2-1; d_gene: TRBD2; abundance: .; v_gene: TRBV24-1; CDR3aa: CATSENSGSSYNEQFF; CDR3nt: TGTGCCACCAGTGAAAATAGCGGGAGCTCCTACAATGAGCAGTTCTTC
j_gene: TRBJ2-7; d_gene: .; abundance: few; v_gene: TRBV21-1; CDR3aa: CASSIVPGQGEQYF; CDR3nt: TGTGCCAGCAGCATTGTTCCGGGACAGGGCGAGCAGTACTTC
j_gene: TRBJ1-2; d_gene: .; abundance: .; v_gene: TRBV7-2; CDR3aa: CASSLPVSGYTF; CDR3nt: TGTGCCAGCAGCTTGCCGGTATCTGGCTACACCTTC
j_gene: TRBJ1-2; d_gene: .; abundance: .; v_gene: TRBV29-1; CDR3aa: CSVEGSYGYTF; CDR3nt: TGCAGCGTTGAGGGCAGCTATGGCTACACCTTC
j_gene: TRBJ1-5; d_gene: .; abundance: few; v_gene: TRBV19; CDR3aa: CASGSGTNSNQPQHF; CDR3nt: TGTGCCAGTGGGAGCGGGACAAATAGCAATCAGCCCCAGCATTTT
j_gene: TRBJ1-5; d_gene: .; abundance: .; v_gene: TRBV6-2/TRBV6-3; CDR3aa: CASSYDGGSPFNQPQHF; CDR3nt: TGTGCCAGCAGTTACGATGGGGGCAGTCCCTTCAATCAGCCCCAGCATTTT
j_gene: TRBJ2-1; d_gene: .; abundance: .; v_gene: TRBV27; CDR3aa: CASSLGKGRWNEQFF; CDR3nt: TGTGCCAGCAGCCTAGGGAAGGGCCGATGGAATGAGCAGTTCTTC
j_gene: TRBJ2-7; d_gene: .; abundance: few; v_gene: TRBV30; CDR3aa: CAWSRWGNEQYF; CDR3nt: TGTGCCTGGAGCCGATGGGGAAACGAGCAGTACTTC
j_gene: TRBJ2-5; d_gene: TRBD2; abundance: .; v_gene: TRBV6-1; CDR3aa: CASEPTSGGVIKRTQYF; CDR3nt: TGTGCCAGCGAACCGACTAGCGGGGGTGTCATCAAGAGAACCCAGTACTTC
j_gene: TRBJ1-2; d_gene: .; abundance: .; v_gene: TRBV19; CDR3aa: CASRQSTNYGYTF; CDR3nt: TGTGCCAGTAGACAGTCTACTAACTATGGCTACACCTTC
j_gene: TRBJ2-2; d_gene: TRBD2; abundance: .; v_gene: TRBV19; CDR3aa: CASSILAGANTGELFF; CDR3nt: TGTGCCAGTAGTATTCTGGCGGGAGCGAACACCGGGGAGCTGTTTTTT
j_gene: TRBJ2-2; d_gene: TRBD1; abundance: .; v_gene: TRBV27; CDR3aa: CASSWGQTNTGELFF; CDR3nt: TGTGCCAGCAGTTGGGGACAGACGAACACCGGGGAGCTGTTTTTT
j_gene: TRBJ2-2; d_gene: .; abundance: few; v_gene: TRBV15; CDR3aa: CATIGARDTGELFF; CDR3nt: TGTGCCACCATCGGCGCACGCGACACCGGGGAGCTGTTTTTT
j_gene: TRBJ1-2; d_gene: .; abundance: few; v_gene: TRBV11-3; CDR3aa: CASSFRFDNGYTF; CDR3nt: TGTGCCAGCAGCTTTAGGTTCGATAATGGCTACACCTTC
j_gene: TRBJ2-5; d_gene: .; abundance: few; v_gene: TRBV15; CDR3aa: CATSREASFGETQYF; CDR3nt: TGTGCCACCAGCAGAGAGGCATCCTTCGGGGAGACCCAGTACTTC
j_gene: TRBJ1-6; d_gene: .; abundance: .; v_gene: TRBV6-5; CDR3aa: CASSYDGPYNSPLHF; CDR3nt: TGTGCCAGCAGTTATGATGGACCCTACAATTCACCCCTCCACTTT
j_gene: TRBJ2-3; d_gene: TRBD2; abundance: .; v_gene: TRBV6-1; CDR3aa: CASSEEVSGGWYMTDTQYF; CDR3nt: TGTGCCAGCAGTGAAGAGGTGTCCGGGGGGTGGTATATGACAGATACGCAGTATTTT
j_gene: TRBJ2-3; d_gene: .; abundance: .; v_gene: TRBV11-3; CDR3aa: CASSLEIMGSATDTQYF; CDR3nt: TGTGCCAGCAGCTTAGAGATCATGGGCTCCGCAACAGATACGCAGTATTTT
j_gene: TRBJ1-5; d_gene: .; abundance: .; v_gene: TRBV6-2/TRBV6-3; CDR3aa: CASSFSGDSWNQPQHF; CDR3nt: TGTGCCAGCAGTTTTTCGGGAGACAGTTGGAATCAGCCCCAGCATTTT
j_gene: TRBJ2-7; d_gene: .; abundance: .; v_gene: TRBV24-1; CDR3aa: CATSPSRPPYEQYF; CDR3nt: TGTGCCACCAGCCCCAGCAGGCCCCCCTACGAGCAGTACTTC
j_gene: TRBJ2-5; d_gene: .; abundance: few; v_gene: TRBV6-2/TRBV6-3; CDR3aa: CASRLGTVETQYF; CDR3nt: TGTGCCAGCAGACTGGGGACTGTAGAGACCCAGTACTTC
j_gene: TRBJ1-5; d_gene: .; abundance: few; v_gene: TRBV7-2; CDR3aa: CASSPRQGNQPQHF; CDR3nt: TGTGCCAGCAGCCCAAGACAGGGCAATCAGCCCCAGCATTTT
j_gene: TRBJ2-1; d_gene: .; abundance: .; v_gene: TRBV7-2; CDR3aa: CASSLRGESNEQFF; CDR3nt: TGTGCCAGCAGCTTAAGGGGTGAGAGCAATGAGCAGTTCTTC
j_gene: TRBJ2-3; d_gene: .; abundance: .; v_gene: TRBV24-1; CDR3aa: CATSATRSTDTQYF; CDR3nt: TGTGCCACCAGTGCGACTAGAAGCACAGATACGCAGTATTTT
j_gene: TRBJ2-2; d_gene: .; abundance: few; v_gene: TRBV27; CDR3aa: CASSLMIGPRVGELFF; CDR3nt: TGTGCCAGCAGTTTAATGATTGGACCTCGAGTCGGGGAGCTGTTTTTT
j_gene: TRBJ2-5; d_gene: .; abundance: .; v_gene: TRBV28; CDR3aa: CASSLWGEGEETQYF; CDR3nt: TGTGCCAGCAGTTTATGGGGGGAGGGGGAAGAGACCCAGTACTTC
j_gene: TRBJ2-3; d_gene: TRBD2; abundance: .; v_gene: TRBV20-1; CDR3aa: CSAGGTSGVSTDTQYF; CDR3nt: TGCAGTGCTGGGGGGACTAGCGGGGTGAGCACAGATACGCAGTATTTT
j_gene: TRBJ1-3; d_gene: .; abundance: .; v_gene: TRBV11-2; CDR3aa: CASSLGQDGNTIYF; CDR3nt: TGTGCCAGCAGCTTAGGGCAGGACGGAAACACCATATATTTT
j_gene: TRBJ1-2; d_gene: .; abundance: .; v_gene: TRBV4-2; CDR3aa: CASSPWGGDEYGYTF; CDR3nt: TGTGCCAGCAGCCCCTGGGGCGGGGACGAATATGGCTACACCTTC